The TCR beta chain described here comes from a study of cytomegalovirus exposure and HLA in healthy donors. 60 Vbeta and 13 Jbeta primers were used in PCR. The protocol was immunoSEQ multiplex PCR, while the TCRdb copy is restricted to in-frame clones and leaves out a portion. The sample consists of over 70,000 clones, 74% of them appearing once. Donors consisted of healthy bone marrow donors. Nobody recorded the CMV serostatus of this donor. With 4 bases removed from V and 0 bases from J, the gap between germline ends came to 17 bases. The germline V gene has CDR1 SGHNT and CDR2 YYREEE (reference sequence). The length of the CDR3 is 17 residues.

The origin of this receptor is a human donor in good health. Sequencing was done on a sample of PBMCs. The chain has TRBV5-4 and TRBJ1-3, with a weak D call TRBD1 (6 bases). The CDR3 DNA reads as TGTGCCAGCAGCGCTAATCGTGGGGGCAGCTCTGGAAACACCATATATTTT. Its translation: CASSANRGGSSGNTIYF. Based on the CDR3 plus reference TRBV5-4 and TRBJ1-3, the full variable domain is ETGVTQSPTHLIKTRGQQVTLRCSSQSGHNTVSWYQQALGQGPQFIFQYYREEENGRGNFPPRFSGLQFPNYSSELNVNALELDDSALYLCASSANRGGSSGNTIYFGEGSWLTVV.